These T cell receptor beta chains were read from a single sample in a study of T cell repertoires in cytomegalovirus infection. These receptors' antigens are unknown. Each CDR3 protein is one row after TCRdb ran MiXCR on the reads. The data contain roughly 120,000 distinct CDR3 sequences, roughly 30% of them seen just once; the ten biggest clones take up 40% to 45%. The sample was CD8+ T cells from cultured PBMCs, taken from culture after CMV antigen stimulation. The receptors originated from a human donor in good health (CMV status not recorded). Some clones in this sample may be carry-over from other donors' samples. Each CDR3 is given with its conserved first and last residue. A D gene is named only where the DNA matches it firmly. Size tells how often a clone was seen (once, few, many) or the class of an expanded clone, and some rows leave it out.

clone_size d_call j_call v_call cdr3_aa cdr3_nt
few . TRBJ1-3 TRBV6-6 CASSYFAEGLSGNTIYF TGTGCCAGCAGTTACTTTGCGGAAGGGCTCTCTGGAAACACCATATATTTT
. TRBD2 TRBJ2-3 TRBV27 CASSPLAGGPTDTQYF TGTGCCAGCAGCCCACTAGCGGGGGGACCCACAGATACGCAGTATTTT
many . TRBJ1-1 TRBV7-2 CASSSQANTEAFF TGTGCCAGCAGTAGCCAGGCGAACACTGAAGCTTTCTTT
. . TRBJ1-5 TRBV12-3/TRBV12-4 CASSLSTRKGNQPQHF TGTGCCAGCAGTTTGTCGACCCGAAAGGGCAATCAGCCCCAGCATTTT
. . TRBJ2-1 TRBV4-2 CASSQDVRRPYNEQFF TGTGCCAGCAGCCAAGATGTCCGGCGGCCCTACAATGAGCAGTTCTTC
. TRBD1 TRBJ2-5 TRBV2 CASSRDRNPQETQYF TGTGCCAGCAGTAGGGACAGGAACCCGCAAGAGACCCAGTACTTC
. . TRBJ2-3 TRBV11-2 CASSPNPPGMVGQYF TGTGCCAGCAGCCCCAACCCCCCGGGGATGGTTGGGCAGTATTTT
many . TRBJ1-6 TRBV7-6 CASSLKAGDRTNNSPLHF TGTGCCAGCAGCTTAAAGGCAGGCGACCGAACGAATAATTCACCCCTCCACTTT
. . TRBJ2-3 TRBV7-8 CASSPYGGSTDTQYF TGTGCCAGCAGCCCCTATGGGGGAAGCACAGATACGCAGTATTTT
. . TRBJ1-6 TRBV20-1 CSAWGAGGSFSYNSPLHF TGCAGTGCTTGGGGGGCGGGGGGCTCGTTCTCCTATAATTCACCCCTCCACTTT
. . TRBJ1-1 TRBV7-4 CASSPPGTANTEAFF TGTGCCAGCAGCCCCCCCGGGACTGCGAACACTGAAGCTTTCTTT
. . TRBJ2-5 TRBV7-9 CASSPLEGKETQYF TGTGCCAGCAGCCCTTTAGAGGGAAAAGAGACCCAGTACTTC
. . TRBJ1-2 TRBV4-2 CASSQDIGTDGYTF TGTGCCAGCAGCCAAGATATCGGGACCGATGGCTACACCTTC
many . TRBJ1-3 TRBV12-3/TRBV12-4 CASSFQRVIGNTIYF TGTGCCAGCAGTTTTCAGCGAGTAATTGGAAACACCATATATTTT
. . TRBJ1-4 TRBV7-6 CASSLAATGWEKLFF TGTGCCAGCAGCTTAGCCGCGACCGGCTGGGAAAAACTGTTTTTT
many . TRBJ1-1 TRBV19 CASSIGQNTEAFF TGTGCCAGTAGTATCGGACAGAACACTGAAGCTTTCTTT
many TRBD1 TRBJ2-3 TRBV7-2 CASSSGGPAQYF TGTGCCAGCAGCTCAGGGGGACCGGCGCAGTATTTT
few TRBD1 TRBJ2-1 TRBV7-9 CASSPPQGAPYNEQFF TGTGCCAGCAGCCCCCCCCAGGGGGCACCCTACAATGAGCAGTTCTTC
many . TRBJ1-1 TRBV4-1 CASSQASENTEAFF TGCGCCAGCAGCCAAGCTTCTGAGAACACTGAAGCTTTCTTT
. . TRBJ2-7 TRBV7-6 CASSLDPLYEQYF TGTGCCAGCAGCTTAGACCCCCTCTACGAGCAGTACTTC
. . TRBJ2-3 TRBV7-9 CASSLGAVSTDTQYF TGTGCCAGCAGCTTAGGAGCGGTGAGCACAGATACGCAGTATTTT
once . TRBJ2-1 TRBV7-6 CASSHHQGLHEQFF TGTGCCAGCAGCCACCACCAAGGGTTGCATGAGCAGTTCTTC
many TRBD2 TRBJ2-3 TRBV5-4 CASSRSGGLRDTQYF TGTGCCAGCAGCCGTAGCGGGGGGCTCAGGGATACGCAGTATTTT
. TRBD2 TRBJ2-7 TRBV20-1 CSARPGGGPYEQYF TGCAGTGCGAGGCCGGGGGGAGGCCCCTACGAGCAGTACTTC
once TRBD1 TRBJ1-2 TRBV27 CASGWTGGNYGYTF TGTGCCAGCGGTTGGACAGGGGGCAACTATGGCTACACCTTC
. . TRBJ1-1 TRBV12-3/TRBV12-4 CASSPPYSPTEAFF TGTGCCAGCAGTCCCCCCTATTCTCCAACTGAAGCTTTCTTT
many . TRBJ1-3 TRBV7-2 CASSLSSSSGNTIYF TGTGCCAGCAGCTTGAGTAGTAGCTCTGGAAACACCATATATTTT